Detailed here is one TCR beta chain. Its antigen is undetermined. The data were taken from a study of CXCR3-negative and CXCR3-positive naive CD8 T cells. Study-level information: Per library, roughly 1.6 +/- 0.3 million reads; 120 million to 150 million TRB reads overall.

Triplicate sorting captured some 290,000 cells each from every CD8+ T cell subset. The CDR3 consists of 18 residues. Germline-derived CDR1 and CDR2 are SGHKS and YYEKEE (reference sequence). Findings and caveats of the study: In both naive subsets diversity was comparably high, whereas memory CD8+ cells showed much lower diversity. Higher TRB CDR3 hydrophobicity marked CXCR3-positive naive cells relative to CXCR3-negative naive cells.

The libraries of TRB cDNA were constructed through 5' RACE using UMI labels. No DNA is given; TCRdb re-called the 5' RACE reads and lists each CDR3 protein once. This sample carries 150,000 to 180,000 distinct CDR3 sequences, with 0.45% to 0.6% going to the ten biggest clones. This clonotype was sampled from a human donor in good health. Some clones in this sample may be carry-over from other donors' samples. The chain employs TRBV5-5 and TRBJ2-5; TCRdb lists TRBD1, though no DNA is available to test this call. The sequencing input was naive CXCR3+ CD8+ T cells from blood. Specified subset: CD45RO-CCR7+CD27+CD95- naive CD8+ T cells expressing CXCR3 (TNR3+). CDR3 sequence reads: CASSLASGTGGLQETQYF.